One and the same sample provided the 23 T cell receptor beta chains below, sequenced in a study of blood T cell repertoires in COVID-19. TCRdb's copy holds only in-frame clones and misses some; the assay was immunoSEQ multiplex PCR. The data hold around 99,000 clones, with 84% observed a single time. The sequenced sample consisted of peripheral blood. Every receptor here comes from a woman aged 50 to 60 with acute or convalescent COVID-19.

The chain uses TRBV7-8 and TRBJ1-2, with D maybe TRBD1 (6 bases). Germline V lookup: CDR1 SGHVS, CDR2 FQNEAQ. The CDR3 is made up of 15 amino acids. V was clipped by 5 bases and J by 4 bases, with 17 bases between them. This chain's CDR3 is CASSQATGTAYGYTF. CDR3 DNA sequence: TGTGCCAGCAGCCAAGCGACAGGCACCGCCTATGGCTACACCTTC.

With regard to this clone: Other DNA sequences in the sample encode the same CDR3. The V and J genes are TRBV18 and TRBJ1-5; possible D gene TRBD1, 6 bases. Trimming took off 2 bases at V and 4 bases at J, with 6 bases between the two ends. The CDR3 runs 13 residues. CDR1 and CDR2 from the germline V gene are KGHSH and LQKENI. This chain's CDR3 is CASSPDRNQPQHF. The DNA for the CDR3 is TGTGCCAGCTCACCAGACAGGAATCAGCCCCAGCATTTT.

This chain connects TRBV4-1 to TRBJ2-3; D is ambiguous. The CDR3 is made up of 14 amino acids. The ends were cut back, 5 bases at V and 0 bases at J, with 9 bases in the middle. Germline CDR1 and CDR2: MGHRA and YSYEKL. This chain's CDR3 is CASSIDSSTDTQYF. For the CDR3, the DNA is TGCGCCAGCAGCATCGACTCAAGCACAGATACGCAGTATTTT.

Notes on this clone: Its ends do not fully match the called genes, so a read error is possible. The rearrangement links TRBV6-5 to TRBJ1-1; TRBD1 aligns across 8 bases. The CDR3 is 15 residues long. Germline V gene sequence: CDR1 MNHEY, CDR2 SVGAGI. CDR3 sequence (DNA): TGTGCCACTACCCGGGACAGGAGTATGAACACTGAAGCTTTTTTT. Translating gives CATTRDRSMNTEAFF.

Concerning this clone: One junction end disagrees with the germline gene, perhaps due to a read error. The chain links TRBV7-3 to TRBJ2-7; the D gene is possibly TRBD2 (5 bases). The CDR3 sequence is 10 residues long. Germline CDR1 is SGHTA and CDR2 is FQGTGA. The CDR3 loop is CASTYCGFDF. DNA for the CDR3: TGTGCCAGCACCTATTGCGGGTTCGACTTC.

V and J are TRBV9 and TRBJ2-1; unclear D gene. V gave up 0 bases and J gave up 2 bases, with 6 bases separating them. Germline V gene lookup returns CDR1 SGDLS and CDR2 YYNGEE. The CDR3 is made up of 14 amino acids. This CDR3 reads CASSVELAYNEQFF. CDR3 DNA sequence: TGTGCCAGCAGCGTAGAGCTCGCCTACAATGAGCAGTTCTTC.

The V and J genes are TRBV2 and TRBJ1-1; D might be TRBD1 (5 bases). This CDR3 has 11 amino acids. CDR1 and CDR2 from the germline V gene are SNHLY and FYNNEI. Deletions cut 5 bases from V and 9 bases from J, with 10 bases between. The CDR3 protein is CASSSGSQAFF. In DNA form, the CDR3 reads TGTGCCAGCAGTTCAGGGTCCCAAGCTTTCTTT.

This chain links TRBV4-2 with TRBJ2-1, with D maybe TRBD2 (6 bases). Germline V lookup: CDR1 LGHNA, CDR2 YNFKEQ. There are 13 residues in the CDR3. Trimming removed 4 bases from V and 7 bases from J, with 11 bases in between. The CDR3 reads CASSRSLANEQFF. The CDR3 DNA reads TGTGCCAGCAGCCGTTCCCTAGCGAATGAGCAGTTCTTC.

This sequence joins TRBV2 and TRBJ2-3, with D possibly TRBD1 on 6 matching bases. Deletions cut 10 bases from V and 3 bases from J, with 20 bases between. Germline V gene lookup returns CDR1 SNHLY and CDR2 FYNNEI. This CDR3 spans 15 amino acids. The CDR3 DNA reads TGTGCCACGCGAAACAACAGGGTCAGGACAGATACGCAGTATTTT. Its protein is CATRNNRVRTDTQYF. The whole variable domain, filled in from reference TRBV2 and TRBJ2-3, reads EPEVTQTPSHQVTQMGQEVILRCVPISNHLYFYWYRQILGQKVEFLVSFYNNEISEKSEIFDDQFSVERPDGSNFTLKIRSTKLEDSAMYFCATRNNRVRTDTQYFGPGTRLTVL.

CDR3 nucleotide sequence: TGTGCCACCAGCAGAGTCCCCGATTCACCCCTCCACTTT. Its protein product is CATSRVPDSPLHF. This sequence joins TRBV15 and TRBJ1-6, with no clear D. The length of the CDR3 is 13 residues. Germline V gene lookup returns CDR1 LNHNV and CDR2 YYDKDF (reference sequence). V was trimmed by 1 base and J by 8 bases, leaving 6 bases between them.

This chain connects TRBV6-6 to TRBJ1-3; possibly TRBD1 for D (5 bases). CDR1 is MNHNY and CDR2 is SVGAGI in the germline V gene (reference sequence). This CDR3 region has 14 residues. The V and J ends lost 6 bases and 0 bases respectively, with 9 bases between them. CDR3 protein: CASRVDTSGNTIYF. CDR3 nucleotides: TGTGCCAGCAGGGTGGACACCTCTGGAAACACCATATATTTT.

The rearrangement joins TRBV28 to TRBJ1-2, with D perhaps TRBD1 (6 bases). Germline V gene data show CDR1 as MDHEN and CDR2 as SYDVKM. V gave up 6 bases and J gave up 0 bases, with 20 bases separating them. This CDR3 is built from 17 residues. DNA of the CDR3: TGTGCCAGCAGCCCCGACAGGCTTACCGATTCTAACTATGGCTACACCTTC. It encodes CASSPDRLTDSNYGYTF.

V and J are TRBV5-1 and TRBJ2-1, with unresolved D. CDR1 and CDR2 from the germline V gene are SGHRS and YFSETQ. Trimming removed 4 bases at V and 0 bases at J, with 20 bases between. The CDR3 runs to 18 residues. The DNA of the CDR3 is TGCGCCAGCAGCCGCTTTCACCTCAGGAAGAGCTCCTACAATGAGCAGTTCTTC. This encodes CASSRFHLRKSSYNEQFF.

The genes are TRBV19 and TRBJ2-7; 7 positions agree with TRBD2. The V gene end was trimmed by 5 bases and the J gene end by 2 bases; junction bases not matched to a gene: 3. The CDR3 sequence is 13 residues long. Germline V gives CDR1 LNHDA, CDR2 SQIVND (reference sequence). The CDR3, as DNA: TGTGCCAGTAGTCCGGGGGGAGCCTACGAGCAGTACTTC. It translates to CASSPGGAYEQYF.

V is TRBV2 and J is TRBJ1-2; D remains ambiguous. Per the germline V gene, CDR1 is SNHLY and CDR2 is FYNNEI. Trimming pared 7 bases from V and 2 bases from J, leaving 8 bases between. The CDR3 length is 12 residues. The DNA for the CDR3 is TGTGCCAGCAATCCGGGAAACTATGGCTACACCTTC. It yields the protein CASNPGNYGYTF.

J is TRBJ1-1 and V is TRBV10-3, with 7 bases fitting TRBD1. The CDR3 sequence is 11 residues long. Looked up from germline, CDR1 is ENHRY and CDR2 is SYGVKD. V gave up 5 bases and J gave up 6 bases; unmatched junction bases: 0. CDR3 residues: CAISQGAEAFF. The CDR3 region has the DNA TGTGCCATCAGTCAGGGGGCTGAAGCTTTCTTT.

The chain uses TRBV7-9 and TRBJ1-2, with TRBD1 as a possible D gene (5 bases). This CDR3 is built from 16 residues. Germline V gene data show CDR1 as SEHNR and CDR2 as FQNEAQ (reference sequence). Trimming left V 5 bases short and J 2 bases short, with 18 bases between. The DNA of the CDR3 is TGTGCCAGCAGCCTGTGGGGGGTCCCCGGCAACTATGGCTACACCTTC. It is translated as CASSLWGVPGNYGYTF.

The CDR3 is CASSDGTGYGYTF. CDR3 sequence (DNA): TGTGCCAGCAGCGATGGGACAGGCTATGGCTACACCTTC. J is TRBJ1-2 and V is TRBV9; 8 positions agree with TRBD1. The CDR3 runs to 13 residues. V was clipped by 3 bases and J by 4 bases; unmatched bases: 2. Looked up from germline, CDR1 is SGDLS and CDR2 is YYNGEE.

The chain couples TRBV7-7 to TRBJ1-3; the D gene is possibly TRBD1 (6 bases). CDR1 and CDR2 from the germline V gene are SSHAT and FNYEAQ (reference sequence). This CDR3 region has 15 residues. With 5 bases removed from V and 2 bases from J, the gap between germline ends came to 13 bases. CDR3 nucleotides: TGTGCCAGCAGCCAGGGCCCAGGGGCTGGAAACACCATATATTTT. Its protein is CASSQGPGAGNTIYF.

This sequence joins TRBV5-1 and TRBJ1-3; D is unclear. From germline, CDR1 is SGHRS and CDR2 YFSETQ. The germline V and J ends were trimmed by 3 bases and 0 bases, with 7 bases remaining between them. CDR3 length: 14 residues. CDR3 residues: CASSYSHSGNTIYF. CDR3 in DNA: TGCGCCAGCAGCTACTCCCACTCTGGAAACACCATATATTTT. Together with reference TRBV5-1 and TRBJ1-3, the CDR3 gives the full variable domain: KAGVTQTPRYLIKTRGQQVTLSCSPISGHRSVSWYQQTPGQGLQFLFEYFSETQRNKGNFPGRFSGRQFSNSRSEMNVSTLELGDSALYLCASSYSHSGNTIYFGEGSWLTVV.

Only one count was recorded for this clone. J is TRBJ1-2 and V is TRBV5-6, with 8 bases identical to TRBD1. The CDR3 contains 18 residues. From germline, CDR1 is SGHDT and CDR2 YYEEEE. J was trimmed by 5 bases and V by 3 bases; bases with no gene match: 18. The CDR3 is CASSSALISGQERYGYTF. CDR3 nucleotides: TGTGCCAGCAGCTCAGCCCTAATCTCGGGACAGGAGAGGTATGGCTACACCTTC.

This chain joins TRBV30 and TRBJ1-1, with 8 bases aligning to TRBD1. Losses at the gene ends were 3 bases for V and 4 bases for J; bases not matched to a gene: 4. Per the germline V gene, CDR1 is GTSNPN and CDR2 is SVGIG (reference sequence). The CDR3 is 13 residues long. The CDR3 loop reads CAWRDRESTEAFF. CDR3 bases: TGTGCCTGGAGGGACAGGGAGAGCACTGAAGCTTTCTTT. The full variable domain, completed using reference TRBV30 and TRBJ1-1, is SQTIHQWPATLVQPVGSPLSLECTVEGTSNPNLYWYRQAAGRGLQLLFYSVGIGQISSEVPQNLSASRPQDRQFILSSKKLLLSDSGFYLCAWRDRESTEAFFGQGTRLTVV.

The V call is TRBV9, the J call TRBJ1-2, with D unclear. CDR3 length: 14 amino acids. CDR1 and CDR2 from the germline V gene are SGDLS and YYNGEE. Trimming removed 5 bases at V and 3 bases at J, with 14 bases between. The CDR3 DNA sequence: TGTGCCAGCAGTCCCAGTGAGGGTCACTATGGCTACACCTTC. Encoded protein: CASSPSEGHYGYTF.